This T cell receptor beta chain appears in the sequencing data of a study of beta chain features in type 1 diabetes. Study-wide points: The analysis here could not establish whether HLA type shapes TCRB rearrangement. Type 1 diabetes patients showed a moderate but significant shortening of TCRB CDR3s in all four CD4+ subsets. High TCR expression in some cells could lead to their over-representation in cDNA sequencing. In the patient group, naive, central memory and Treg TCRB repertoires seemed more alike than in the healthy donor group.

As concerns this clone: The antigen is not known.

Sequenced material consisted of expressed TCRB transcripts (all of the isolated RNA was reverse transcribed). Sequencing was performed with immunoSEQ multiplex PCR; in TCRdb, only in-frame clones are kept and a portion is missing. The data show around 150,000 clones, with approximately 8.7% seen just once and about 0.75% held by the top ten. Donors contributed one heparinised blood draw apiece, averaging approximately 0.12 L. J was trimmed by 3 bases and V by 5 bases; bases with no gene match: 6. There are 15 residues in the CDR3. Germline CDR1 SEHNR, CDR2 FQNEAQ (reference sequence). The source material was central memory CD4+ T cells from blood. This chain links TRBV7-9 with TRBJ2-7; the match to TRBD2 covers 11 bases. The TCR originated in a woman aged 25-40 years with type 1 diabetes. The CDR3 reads CASSHPGTSGYEQYF. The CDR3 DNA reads TGTGCCAGCAGCCATCCTGGGACTAGCGGCTACGAGCAGTACTTC.